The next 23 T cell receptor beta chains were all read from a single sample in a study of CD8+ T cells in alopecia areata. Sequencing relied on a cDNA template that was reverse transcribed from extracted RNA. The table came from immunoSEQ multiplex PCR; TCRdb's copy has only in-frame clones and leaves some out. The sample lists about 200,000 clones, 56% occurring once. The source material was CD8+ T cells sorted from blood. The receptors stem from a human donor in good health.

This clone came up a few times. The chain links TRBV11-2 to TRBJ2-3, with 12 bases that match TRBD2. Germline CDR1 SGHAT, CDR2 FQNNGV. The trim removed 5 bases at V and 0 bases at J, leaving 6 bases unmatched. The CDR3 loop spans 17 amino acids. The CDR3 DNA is TGTGCCAGCAGCGTCCGGACTAGCGGGGCTAGCACAGATACGCAGTATTTT. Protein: CASSVRTSGASTDTQYF. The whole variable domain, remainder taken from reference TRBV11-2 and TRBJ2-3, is EAGVAQSPRYKIIEKRQSVAFWCNPISGHATLYWYQQILGQGPKLLIQFQNNGVVDDSQLPKDRFSAERLKGVDSTLKIQPAKLEDSAVYLCASSVRTSGASTDTQYFGPGTRLTVL.

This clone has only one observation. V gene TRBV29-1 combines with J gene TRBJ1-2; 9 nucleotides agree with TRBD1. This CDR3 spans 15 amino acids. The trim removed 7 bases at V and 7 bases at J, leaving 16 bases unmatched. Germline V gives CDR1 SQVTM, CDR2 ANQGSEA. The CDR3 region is CSAGEDGTGHSGYTF. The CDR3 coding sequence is TGCAGCGCTGGGGAGGATGGGACAGGGCATAGTGGCTACACCTTC. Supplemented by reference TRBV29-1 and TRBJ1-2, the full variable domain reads SAVISQKPSRDICQRGTSLTIQCQVDSQVTMMFWYRQQPGQSLTLIATANQGSEATYESGFVIDKFPISRPNLTFSTLTVSNMSPEDSSIYLCSAGEDGTGHSGYTFGSGTRLTVV.

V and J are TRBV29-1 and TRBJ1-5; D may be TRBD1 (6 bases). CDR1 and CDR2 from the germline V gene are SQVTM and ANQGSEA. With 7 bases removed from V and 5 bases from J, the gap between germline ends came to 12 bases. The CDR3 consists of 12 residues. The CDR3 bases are TGCAGCGCCGGACAGAGCGATCAGCCCCAGCATTTT. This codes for CSAGQSDQPQHF.

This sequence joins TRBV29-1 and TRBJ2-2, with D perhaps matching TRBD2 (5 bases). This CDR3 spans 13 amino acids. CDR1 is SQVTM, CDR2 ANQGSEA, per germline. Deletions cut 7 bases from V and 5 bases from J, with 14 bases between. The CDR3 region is CSATSSGTGELFF. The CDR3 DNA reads TGCAGCGCGACTTCGTCGGGAACCGGGGAGCTGTTTTTT.

The CDR3 reads CASSYSGSDYEQYF. In nucleotides, the CDR3 is TGTGCCAGCAGTTACTCGGGGTCTGACTACGAGCAGTACTTC. This chain joins TRBV6-6 and TRBJ2-7; D unclear. V lost 0 bases, J lost 3 bases, and 9 bases lay in between. The length of the CDR3 is 14 residues. Germline V gives CDR1 MNHNY, CDR2 SVGAGI (reference sequence).

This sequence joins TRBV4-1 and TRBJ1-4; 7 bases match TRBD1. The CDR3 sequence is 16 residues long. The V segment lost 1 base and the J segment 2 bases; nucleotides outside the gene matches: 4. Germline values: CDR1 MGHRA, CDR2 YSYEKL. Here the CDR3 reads CASSQVPGQTNEKLFF. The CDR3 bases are TGCGCCAGCAGCCAAGTACCGGGACAGACTAATGAAAAACTGTTTTTT.

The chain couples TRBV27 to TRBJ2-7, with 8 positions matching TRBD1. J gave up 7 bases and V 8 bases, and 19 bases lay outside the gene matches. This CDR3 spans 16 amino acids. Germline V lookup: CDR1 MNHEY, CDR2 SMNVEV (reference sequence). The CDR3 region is CASAALGTGGNEEQYF. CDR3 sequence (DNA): TGTGCCAGCGCAGCGCTCGGGACAGGCGGCAACGAGGAGCAGTACTTC.

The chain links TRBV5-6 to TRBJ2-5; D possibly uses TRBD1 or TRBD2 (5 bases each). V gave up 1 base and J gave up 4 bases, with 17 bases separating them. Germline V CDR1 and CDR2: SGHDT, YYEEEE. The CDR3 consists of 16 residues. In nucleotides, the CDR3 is TGTGCCAGCAGCTTGAACCGACGGGGCGAGGGAGAGACCCAGTACTTC. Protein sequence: CASSLNRRGEGETQYF.

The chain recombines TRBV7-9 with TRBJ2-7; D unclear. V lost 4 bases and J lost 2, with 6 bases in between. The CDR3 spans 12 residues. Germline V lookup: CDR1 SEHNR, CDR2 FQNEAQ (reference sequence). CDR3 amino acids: CASSYRPYEQYF. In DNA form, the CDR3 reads TGTGCCAGCAGCTATAGACCCTACGAGCAGTACTTC.

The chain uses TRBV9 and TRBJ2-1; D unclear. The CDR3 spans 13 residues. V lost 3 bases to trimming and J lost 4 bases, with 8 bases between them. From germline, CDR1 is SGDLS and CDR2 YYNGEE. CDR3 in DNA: TGTGCCAGCAGCGGACACCGATACAATGAGCAGTTCTTC. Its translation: CASSGHRYNEQFF.

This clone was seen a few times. The CDR3 DNA sequence: TGTGCCAGCAGCCAGGACAGGGAAGGCTCACCCCTCCACTTT. This sequence encodes CASSQDREGSPLHF. The chain is built from TRBV7-2 and TRBJ1-6, with TRBD1 matching 8 bases. The germline gives CDR1 SGHTA, CDR2 FQGNSA. Losses at the gene ends were 5 bases for V and 10 bases for J; bases not matched to a gene: 7. The length of the CDR3 is 14 residues.

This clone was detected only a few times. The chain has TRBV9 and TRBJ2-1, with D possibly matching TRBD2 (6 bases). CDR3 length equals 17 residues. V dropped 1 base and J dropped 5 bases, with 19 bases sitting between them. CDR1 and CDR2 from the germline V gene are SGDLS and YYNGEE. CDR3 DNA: TGTGCCAGCAGCGTACTGTATGCGGGGTATATCAACAATGAGCAGTTCTTC. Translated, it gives CASSVLYAGYINNEQFF.

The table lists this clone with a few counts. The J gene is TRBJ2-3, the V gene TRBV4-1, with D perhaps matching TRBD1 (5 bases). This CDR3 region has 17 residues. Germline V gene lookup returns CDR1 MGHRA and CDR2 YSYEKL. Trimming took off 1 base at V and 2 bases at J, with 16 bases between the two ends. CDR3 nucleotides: TGCGCCAGCAGCCAAGTTGGAAGCAGGGAATACACAGATACGCAGTATTTT. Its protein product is CASSQVGSREYTDTQYF.

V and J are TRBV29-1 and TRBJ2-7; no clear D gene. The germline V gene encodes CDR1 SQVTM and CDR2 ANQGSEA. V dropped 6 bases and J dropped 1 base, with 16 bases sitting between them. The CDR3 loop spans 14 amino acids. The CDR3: CSVVGSRTSYEQYF. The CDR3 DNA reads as TGCAGCGTCGTAGGCAGCCGAACTTCCTACGAGCAGTACTTC.

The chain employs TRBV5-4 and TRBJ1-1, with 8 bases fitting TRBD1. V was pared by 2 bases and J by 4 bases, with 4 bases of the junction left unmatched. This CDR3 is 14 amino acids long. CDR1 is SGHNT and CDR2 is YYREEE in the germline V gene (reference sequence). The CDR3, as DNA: TGTGCCAGCAGCTTAACCACAGGGGGCACTGAAGCTTTCTTT. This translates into CASSLTTGGTEAFF.

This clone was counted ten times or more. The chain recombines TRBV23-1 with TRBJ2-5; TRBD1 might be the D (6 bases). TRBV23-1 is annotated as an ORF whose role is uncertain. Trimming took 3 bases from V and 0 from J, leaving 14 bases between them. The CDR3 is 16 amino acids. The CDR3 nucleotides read TGCGCCAGCAGTCACATCATAGGGACACACCAAGAGACCCAGTACTTC. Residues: CASSHIIGTHQETQYF.

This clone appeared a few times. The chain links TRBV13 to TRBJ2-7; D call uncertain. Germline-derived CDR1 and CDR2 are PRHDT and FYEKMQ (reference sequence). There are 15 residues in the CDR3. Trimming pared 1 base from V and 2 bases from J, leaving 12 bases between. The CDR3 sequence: CASSLDEVPTYEQYF. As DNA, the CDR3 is TGTGCCAGCAGCTTAGATGAGGTTCCGACCTACGAGCAGTACTTC.

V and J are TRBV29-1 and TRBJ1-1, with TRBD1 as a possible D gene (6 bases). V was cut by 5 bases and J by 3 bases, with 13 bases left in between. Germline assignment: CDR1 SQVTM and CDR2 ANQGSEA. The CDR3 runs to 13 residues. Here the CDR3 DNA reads TGCAGCGTTTACAGGGAAACGTACACTGAAGCTTTCTTT. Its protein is CSVYRETYTEAFF. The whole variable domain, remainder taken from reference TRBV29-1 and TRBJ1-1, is SAVISQKPSRDICQRGTSLTIQCQVDSQVTMMFWYRQQPGQSLTLIATANQGSEATYESGFVIDKFPISRPNLTFSTLTVSNMSPEDSSIYLCSVYRETYTEAFFGQGTRLTVV.

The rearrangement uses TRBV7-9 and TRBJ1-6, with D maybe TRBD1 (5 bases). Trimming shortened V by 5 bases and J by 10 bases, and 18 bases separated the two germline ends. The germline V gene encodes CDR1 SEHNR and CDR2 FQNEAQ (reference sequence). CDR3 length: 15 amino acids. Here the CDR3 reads CASSPRGTAGSPLHF. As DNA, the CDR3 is TGTGCCAGCAGCCCCAGAGGGACGGCTGGATCACCCCTCCACTTT.

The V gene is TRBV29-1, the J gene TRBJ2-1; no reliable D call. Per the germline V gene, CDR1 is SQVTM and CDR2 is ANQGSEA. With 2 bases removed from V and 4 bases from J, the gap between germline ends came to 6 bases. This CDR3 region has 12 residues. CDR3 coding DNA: TGCAGCGTTGAACTAGTTTACAATGAGCAGTTCTTC. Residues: CSVELVYNEQFF.

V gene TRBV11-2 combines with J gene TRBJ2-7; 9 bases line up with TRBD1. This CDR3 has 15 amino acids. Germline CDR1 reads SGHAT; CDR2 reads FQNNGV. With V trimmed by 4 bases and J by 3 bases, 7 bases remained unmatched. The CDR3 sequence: CASSSPGQGNYEQYF. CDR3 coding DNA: TGTGCCAGCAGCTCCCCGGGACAGGGCAACTACGAGCAGTACTTC.

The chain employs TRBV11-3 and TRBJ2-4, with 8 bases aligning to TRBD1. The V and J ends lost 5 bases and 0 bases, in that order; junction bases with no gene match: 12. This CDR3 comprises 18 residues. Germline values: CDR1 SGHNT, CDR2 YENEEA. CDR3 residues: CASSPGQEMTLAKNIQYF. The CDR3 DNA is TGTGCCAGCAGCCCGGGACAGGAGATGACCCTAGCCAAAAACATTCAGTACTTC.

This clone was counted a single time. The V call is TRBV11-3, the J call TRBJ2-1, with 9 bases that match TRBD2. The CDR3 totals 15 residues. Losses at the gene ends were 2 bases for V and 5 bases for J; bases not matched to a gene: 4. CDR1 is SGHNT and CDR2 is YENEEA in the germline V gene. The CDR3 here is CASSLRVAGDNEQFF. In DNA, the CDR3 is TGTGCCAGCAGCTTAAGGGTAGCGGGGGACAATGAGCAGTTCTTC. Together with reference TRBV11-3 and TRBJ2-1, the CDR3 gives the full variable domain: EAGVVQSPRYKIIEKKQPVAFWCNPISGHNTLYWYLQNLGQGPELLIRYENEEAVDDSQLPKDRFSAERLKGVDSTLKIQPAELGDSAVYLCASSLRVAGDNEQFFGPGTRLTVL.